Listed below are T cell receptor beta chains from one sample, sequenced in a study of shared clonotypes between healthy human individuals. Produced via immunoSEQ multiplex PCR; TCRdb's table is partial and in-frame only. The repertoire holds more than 2 million clones, with 80% to 95% as singletons. The sample comprised naive CD8+ T cells from PBMCs. These receptors were obtained from a man younger than 30 in good health. Some clones in this sample may be carry-over from other donors' samples. Both conserved end residues are part of each CDR3. A D gene is named only where the DNA matches it firmly. Clone size is not always given. Where it is, it says once, few, many or a class for expanded clones.

D gene: NA
clone size: NA
V gene: TRBV10-1
J gene: TRBJ2-7
CDR3 protein: CASSPSVSPSYEQYF
CDR3 DNA: TGCGCCAGCAGTCCGTCCGTTTCGCCTTCCTACGAGCAGTACTTC

D gene: NA
clone size: NA
V gene: TRBV30
J gene: TRBJ1-1
CDR3 protein: CAWSVGGAAFF
CDR3 DNA: TGTGCCTGGAGTGTAGGAGGAGCAGCTTTCTTT

D gene: NA
clone size: NA
V gene: TRBV7-9
J gene: TRBJ1-6
CDR3 protein: CASRPLLRAYNSPLHF
CDR3 DNA: TGTGCCAGCAGGCCACTCCTCAGGGCCTATAATTCACCCCTCCACTTT

D gene: NA
clone size: once
V gene: TRBV9
J gene: TRBJ2-1
CDR3 protein: CASSVDRGTNSYNEQFF
CDR3 DNA: TGTGCCAGCAGCGTAGATAGGGGAACCAATTCCTACAATGAGCAGTTCTTC

D gene: NA
clone size: NA
V gene: TRBV19
J gene: TRBJ1-1
CDR3 protein: CASLGVGEAFF
CDR3 DNA: TGTGCCAGCCTTGGGGTGGGAGAAGCTTTCTTT

D gene: NA
clone size: NA
V gene: TRBV4-3
J gene: TRBJ1-2
CDR3 protein: CASSQDRGSYGYTF
CDR3 DNA: TGCGCCAGCAGCCAAGATCGGGGGAGCTATGGCTACACCTTC

D gene: NA
clone size: NA
V gene: TRBV27
J gene: TRBJ2-7
CDR3 protein: CASSSRTEAYEQYF
CDR3 DNA: TGTGCCAGCAGTTCCAGGACGGAAGCCTACGAGCAGTACTTC

D gene: NA
clone size: NA
V gene: TRBV19
J gene: TRBJ2-2
CDR3 protein: CVGGDTGELFF
CDR3 DNA: TGTGTCGGGGGAGACACCGGGGAGCTGTTTTTT

D gene: NA
clone size: NA
V gene: TRBV18
J gene: TRBJ2-5
CDR3 protein: CASSPPSLPGLGETQYF
CDR3 DNA: TGTGCCAGCTCACCTCCAAGTCTCCCAGGGCTGGGGGAGACCCAGTACTTC

D gene: TRBD2
clone size: NA
V gene: TRBV19
J gene: TRBJ2-7
CDR3 protein: CASSVGLADHYEQYF
CDR3 DNA: TGTGCCAGTAGTGTGGGACTAGCGGACCACTACGAGCAGTACTTC

D gene: NA
clone size: NA
V gene: TRBV6-1
J gene: TRBJ2-2
CDR3 protein: CASTSPVTGELFF
CDR3 DNA: TGTGCCAGCACTAGCCCAGTCACCGGGGAGCTGTTTTTT

D gene: TRBD2
clone size: NA
V gene: TRBV30
J gene: TRBJ2-1
CDR3 protein: CAWTGTSGYNEQFF
CDR3 DNA: TGTGCCTGGACCGGGACTAGCGGCTACAATGAGCAGTTCTTC

D gene: NA
clone size: NA
V gene: TRBV7-3
J gene: TRBJ2-1
CDR3 protein: CASSLERNNEQFF
CDR3 DNA: TGTGCCAGCAGCTTAGAGAGGAACAATGAGCAGTTCTTC

D gene: NA
clone size: NA
V gene: TRBV9
J gene: TRBJ2-7
CDR3 protein: CASNPGASSYEQYF
CDR3 DNA: TGTGCCAGCAACCCGGGGGCCTCTTCCTACGAGCAGTACTTC

D gene: TRBD1
clone size: NA
V gene: TRBV28
J gene: TRBJ2-7
CDR3 protein: CASSLTGPSYEQYF
CDR3 DNA: TGTGCCAGCAGTTTGACAGGGCCGTCCTACGAGCAGTACTTC

D gene: NA
clone size: NA
V gene: TRBV11-2
J gene: TRBJ2-5
CDR3 protein: CASSRPGHPFQETQYF
CDR3 DNA: TGTGCCAGCAGCCGACCGGGACACCCCTTCCAAGAGACCCAGTACTTC

D gene: NA
clone size: NA
V gene: TRBV27
J gene: TRBJ2-7
CDR3 protein: CASSPGAAYEQYF
CDR3 DNA: TGTGCCAGCAGTCCGGGGGCCGCATACGAGCAGTACTTC

D gene: NA
clone size: NA
V gene: TRBV6-6
J gene: TRBJ2-7
CDR3 protein: CASSYERTSSYEQYF
CDR3 DNA: TGTGCCAGCAGTTACGAGCGGACGAGCTCCTACGAGCAGTACTTC

D gene: TRBD2
clone size: NA
V gene: TRBV27
J gene: TRBJ2-1
CDR3 protein: CASSSREGEYNEQFF
CDR3 DNA: TGTGCCAGCAGTTCGCGGGAGGGCGAGTACAATGAGCAGTTCTTC

D gene: NA
clone size: NA
V gene: TRBV4-3
J gene: TRBJ1-3
CDR3 protein: CASSQDLGVPGNTIYF
CDR3 DNA: TGCGCCAGCAGCCAAGATCTGGGGGTCCCTGGAAACACCATATATTTT

D gene: NA
clone size: NA
V gene: TRBV27
J gene: TRBJ2-7
CDR3 protein: CASSLLPGAPYEQYF
CDR3 DNA: TGTGCCAGCAGTTTGCTGCCGGGGGCCCCCTACGAGCAGTACTTC

D gene: TRBD2
clone size: NA
V gene: TRBV10-3
J gene: TRBJ2-2
CDR3 protein: CAIRRTSGSNTGELFF
CDR3 DNA: TGTGCCATCCGAAGGACTAGCGGATCGAACACCGGAGAGCTGTTTTTT

D gene: NA
clone size: few
V gene: TRBV19
J gene: TRBJ1-2
CDR3 protein: CASSPGLPGNGYTF
CDR3 DNA: TGTGCCAGTAGTCCGGGACTCCCGGGAAATGGCTACACCTTC

D gene: NA
clone size: NA
V gene: TRBV28
J gene: TRBJ1-1
CDR3 protein: CASSSDRNTEAFF
CDR3 DNA: TGTGCCAGCAGTTCGGACAGGAACACTGAAGCTTTCTTT

D gene: NA
clone size: NA
V gene: TRBV6-1
J gene: TRBJ2-7
CDR3 protein: CASSLTGIIYEQYF
CDR3 DNA: TGTGCCAGCAGTTTAACCGGGATAATCTACGAGCAGTACTTC

D gene: TRBD2
clone size: once
V gene: TRBV4-3
J gene: TRBJ2-7
CDR3 protein: CASSHDIGTSGKYEQYF
CDR3 DNA: TGCGCCAGCAGCCACGACATTGGGACTAGCGGGAAATACGAGCAGTACTTC

D gene: NA
clone size: NA
V gene: TRBV19
J gene: TRBJ2-5
CDR3 protein: CASSNLGGFETQYF
CDR3 DNA: TGTGCCAGTAGTAACCTGGGGGGTTTTGAGACCCAGTACTTC

D gene: NA
clone size: NA
V gene: TRBV27
J gene: TRBJ2-2
CDR3 protein: CASMVGFTGELFF
CDR3 DNA: TGTGCCAGCATGGTGGGGTTCACCGGGGAGCTGTTTTTT

D gene: NA
clone size: NA
V gene: TRBV6-1
J gene: TRBJ1-2
CDR3 protein: CASSEGSVGRGYTF
CDR3 DNA: TGTGCCAGCAGTGAGGGTTCGGTCGGGCGCGGCTACACCTTC

D gene: NA
clone size: NA
V gene: TRBV27
J gene: TRBJ1-5
CDR3 protein: CASSPISGSGSNQPQHF
CDR3 DNA: TGTGCCAGCAGTCCCATCTCGGGTTCCGGAAGCAATCAGCCCCAGCATTTT

D gene: NA
clone size: NA
V gene: TRBV19
J gene: TRBJ1-1
CDR3 protein: CASSGGPEAFF
CDR3 DNA: TGTGCCAGTAGTGGAGGGCCTGAAGCTTTCTTT

D gene: TRBD2
clone size: NA
V gene: TRBV27
J gene: TRBJ2-7
CDR3 protein: CASSLRAGALPEQYF
CDR3 DNA: TGTGCCAGCAGTTTACGAGCGGGGGCGCTCCCCGAGCAGTACTTC

D gene: NA
clone size: NA
V gene: TRBV28
J gene: TRBJ1-3
CDR3 protein: CASSSRGQARSGNTIYF
CDR3 DNA: TGTGCCAGCAGCTCCCGGGGGCAGGCCCGATCTGGAAACACCATATATTTT